These 11 T cell receptor beta chains were sequenced from one sample in a study of OX40 agonist ivuxolimab in advanced cancers. This table comes from immunoSEQ multiplex PCR, and its TCRdb copy is limited to in-frame clones, with some not included. The table includes roughly 40,000 clones, around nine tenths detected once. The sample here was CD4+ or CD8+ T cells sorted from blood, taken in a trial of the OX40 agonist ivuxolimab. The source of these receptors is an adult with an advanced solid tumor such as melanoma, head and neck, liver or kidney cancer.

This chain joins TRBV5-6 and TRBJ1-2; D unclear. Germline CDR1 reads SGHDT; CDR2 reads YYEEEE. Trimming removed 4 bases at V and 8 bases at J, with 12 bases between. The CDR3 length is 12 residues. CDR3 sequence reads: CASSRQRVGYTF. In DNA form, the CDR3 reads TGTGCCAGCAGCCGCCAGAGGGTCGGCTACACCTTC.

The chain links TRBV11-3 to TRBJ2-3; no clear D. CDR1 is SGHNT, CDR2 YENEEA, per germline. The CDR3 length is 14 residues. V dropped 4 bases and J dropped 0 bases, with 8 bases sitting between them. As DNA, the CDR3 is TGTGCCAGCAGCTCTGTTCCTAGCACAGATACGCAGTATTTT. It translates to CASSSVPSTDTQYF.

In DNA, the CDR3 is TGTGCCAGCAGTTACTCGCAGGGGGCAATTCAGCCCCAGCATTTT. It encodes CASSYSQGAIQPQHF. The chain carries TRBV6-6 and TRBJ1-5; 8 bases are shared with TRBD1. The V and J ends lost 0 bases and 6 bases, in that order; junction bases with no gene match: 4. The CDR3 has 15 amino acids. Germline-derived CDR1 and CDR2 are MNHNY and SVGAGI (reference sequence).

The genes are TRBV29-1 and TRBJ2-3; 7 bases match TRBD2. The CDR3 has 15 amino acids. The germline gives CDR1 SQVTM, CDR2 ANQGSEA. V lost 0 bases to trimming and J lost 2 bases; unmatched junction nucleotides: 5. The CDR3 loop reads CSVEESGADTDTQYF. The CDR3 DNA is TGCAGCGTTGAAGAGAGCGGGGCCGACACAGATACGCAGTATTTT.

The rearrangement joins TRBV14 to TRBJ2-7, with D tentatively TRBD1 (5 bases). This CDR3 has 14 amino acids. The V and J ends lost 3 bases and 2 bases respectively, with 11 bases between them. Germline CDR1 is SGHDN and CDR2 is FVKESK. CDR3 amino acids: CASSHVQGPYEQYF. The CDR3 region has the DNA TGTGCCAGCAGCCACGTCCAGGGTCCCTACGAGCAGTACTTC. The full variable domain, its missing parts supplied by reference TRBV14 and TRBJ2-7, is EAGVTQFPSHSVIEKGQTVTLRCDPISGHDNLYWYRRVMGKEIKFLLHFVKESKQDESGMPNNRFLAERTGGTYSTLKVQPAELEDSGVYFCASSHVQGPYEQYFGPGTRLTVT.

The genes are TRBV5-1 and TRBJ1-2; maybe TRBD1 (6 bases). The germline V gene has CDR1 SGHRS and CDR2 YFSETQ. There are 14 residues in the CDR3. V was pared by 1 base and J by 2 bases, with 9 bases between. CDR3 amino acids: CASSLIGQNYGYTF. The CDR3 nucleotides are TGCGCCAGCAGCTTGATCGGACAGAACTATGGCTACACCTTC.

In this sample, this clone turned up a few times. This chain connects TRBV27 to TRBJ1-2, with TRBD1 matching over 9 bases. This CDR3 comprises 13 residues. Germline assignment: CDR1 MNHEY and CDR2 SMNVEV (reference sequence). The ends lost 5 bases at V and 4 bases at J; junction bases unmatched: 2. The chain's CDR3 is CASSPDRGYGYTF. The DNA of the CDR3 is TGTGCCAGCAGTCCGGACAGGGGCTATGGCTACACCTTC.

This chain uses TRBV19 with TRBJ2-7; no clear D gene. The CDR3 loop spans 13 amino acids. Trimming took 2 bases from V and 2 from J, leaving 7 bases between them. CDR1 and CDR2 from the germline V gene are LNHDA and SQIVND (reference sequence). The CDR3 sequence: CASSITGTYEQYF. The CDR3 DNA reads TGTGCCAGTAGTATAACCGGTACCTACGAGCAGTACTTC.

The chain combines TRBV5-5 with TRBJ2-3; D unresolved. Trimming stripped 4 bases from V and 2 bases from J, with 11 bases between. Germline V gene sequence: CDR1 SGHKS, CDR2 YYEKEE (reference sequence). The CDR3 loop spans 14 amino acids. CDR3 bases: TGTGCCAGCAGCCTTTCTGGGGTCACAGATACGCAGTATTTT. Amino acids: CASSLSGVTDTQYF.

This clone was detected only a few times. The J gene is TRBJ2-3, the V gene TRBV28; 9 nucleotides agree with TRBD2. Germline-derived CDR1 and CDR2 are MDHEN and SYDVKM. The CDR3 spans 15 residues. V lost 7 bases and J lost 2; bases outside the gene matches: 7. The CDR3: CASNPGTSPTDTQYF. The CDR3 nucleotides read TGTGCCAGCAACCCCGGGACTAGCCCCACAGATACGCAGTATTTT.

This clone was seen more than once but under ten times. V and J are TRBV6-1 and TRBJ1-1, with D hard to call. Trimming stripped 6 bases from V and 7 bases from J, with 18 bases between. The CDR3 has 14 residues. Germline V lookup: CDR1 MNHNS, CDR2 SASEGT. CDR3 coding DNA: TGTGCCAGCAGGCCGATCTCAGGCGGCATTGAAGCTTTCTTT. This translates into CASRPISGGIEAFF.